This TCR beta chain was obtained from a study of control samples from healthy donors and cancer patients (dated by TCRdb to 2020 to 2021). The receptor library was made with the immunoSEQ multiplex PCR assay. The table comes from immuneACCESS by way of TCRdb, which keeps in-frame sequences with V and J called. Part of the clones is missing from these tables; in studies checked, under half for an unresolved V gene and the rest for unknown reasons. Counted in this sample were around 170,000 clones; about 90% of them appeared once. The top ten clones comprise approximately 0.7% of the sample. With regard to this clone: The target of this receptor is not known. Nothing much larger sits one base from this clone, and base qualities are not available.

This TCR was recovered from a woman under 40 in good health. The sample taken for sequencing was blood.

The encoded CDR3 is CASIGTPGGGSNQPQHF. The DNA reads as follows: TGTGCCAGTATCGGTACACCGGGAGGAGGAAGCAATCAGCCCCAGCATTTT. This receptor chain uses TRBV19 and TRBJ1-5, with an unclear D gene assignment. V is pared back by 7 bases and J by 1 base, with 20 bases lying between the germline termini. For CDR1 and CDR2, the germline V gene (reference sequence) lists LNHDA and SQIVND. Inclusive of the bounding cysteine and phenylalanine, the CDR3 is 17 residues long. The CDR3 DNA has 51 bases and is translated from base 1.